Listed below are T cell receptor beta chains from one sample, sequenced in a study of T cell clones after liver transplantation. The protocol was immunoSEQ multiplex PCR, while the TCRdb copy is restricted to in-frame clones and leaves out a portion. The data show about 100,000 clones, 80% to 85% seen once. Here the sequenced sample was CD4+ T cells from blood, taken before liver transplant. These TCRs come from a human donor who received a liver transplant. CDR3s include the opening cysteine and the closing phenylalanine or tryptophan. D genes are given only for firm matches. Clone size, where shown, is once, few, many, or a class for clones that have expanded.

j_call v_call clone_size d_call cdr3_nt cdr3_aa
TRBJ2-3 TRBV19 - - TGTGCCAGTAGTATTCAGCGGACAAGCACAGATACGCAGTATTTT CASSIQRTSTDTQYF
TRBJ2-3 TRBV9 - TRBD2 TGTGCCAGCAGCCCTGGACTAGCGGGCGAGACGCAGTATTTT CASSPGLAGETQYF
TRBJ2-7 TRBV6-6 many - TGTGCCAGCAGCCCCGGGACCCTCTACGAGCAGTACTTC CASSPGTLYEQYF
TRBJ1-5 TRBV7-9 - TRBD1 TGTGCCAGCAGCTTAGAGAAGGCCGAACAGGGGAGAGGTCAGCCCCAGCATTTT CASSLEKAEQGRGQPQHF
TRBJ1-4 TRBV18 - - TGTGCCAGCTCACAAGAGGAAAAACTGTTTTTT CASSQEEKLFF
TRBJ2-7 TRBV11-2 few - TGTGCCAGCGCCGAGATCACGAGGGTTAGCGAGCAGTACTTC CASAEITRVSEQYF
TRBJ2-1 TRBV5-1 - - TGCGCCAGCAGAAGAATAGCGGACCCCTACAATGAGCAGTTCTTC CASRRIADPYNEQFF
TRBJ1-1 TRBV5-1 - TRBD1 TGCGCCAGCAGCTTGGGGGACAGGGGGCACAACACTGAAGCTTTCTTT CASSLGDRGHNTEAFF
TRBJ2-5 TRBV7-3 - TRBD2 TGTGCCAGCAGCCTAGGGACTAGCGGGGGGGCGGAGACCCAGTACTTC CASSLGTSGGAETQYF
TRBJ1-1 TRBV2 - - TGTGCCAGCAGTGTTTTTGGGGGTGGCACTGAAGCTTTCTTT CASSVFGGGTEAFF
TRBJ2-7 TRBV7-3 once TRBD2 TGTGCCAGCAGCTTAACTCCTGCGGGAGGAAAATACGAGCAGTACTTC CASSLTPAGGKYEQYF
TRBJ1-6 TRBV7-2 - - TGTGCCAGCAGCTTAGAAGAAGGGGAGTCACCCCTCCACTTT CASSLEEGESPLHF
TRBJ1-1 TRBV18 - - TGTGCCAGCTCACCACCGGGAAGGGGGTTTGGCACTGAAGCTTTCTTT CASSPPGRGFGTEAFF
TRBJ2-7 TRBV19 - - TGTGCCAGTGGGACTTTAGGCTACGAGCAGTACTTC CASGTLGYEQYF
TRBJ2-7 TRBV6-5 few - TGTGCCAGCAGTTACTCCCCAGGCCCCTACGAGCAGTACTTC CASSYSPGPYEQYF
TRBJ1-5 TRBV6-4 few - TGTGCCAGCAGTTTGCACTCCAATCAGCCCCAGCATTTT CASSLHSNQPQHF
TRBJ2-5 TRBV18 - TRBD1 TGTGCCAGCTCAGTGGACAGGGGGCGCGAGACCCAGTACTTC CASSVDRGRETQYF
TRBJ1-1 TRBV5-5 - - TGTGCCAGCAGCAGAATCTCACAGGGTTGGGAAAGTAACACTGAAGCTTTCTTT CASSRISQGWESNTEAFF
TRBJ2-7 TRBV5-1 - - TGCGCCAGCAGCTTGGCCGTGACAGGGAGGGGCGAGCAGTACTTC CASSLAVTGRGEQYF
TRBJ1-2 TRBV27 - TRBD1 TGTGCCAGCAGGGAACAGGGGAGACATGGCTACACCTTC CASREQGRHGYTF
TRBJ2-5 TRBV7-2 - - TGTGCCAGCAGCTTAGCCGGGGGAGGAGAGACCCAGTACTTC CASSLAGGGETQYF
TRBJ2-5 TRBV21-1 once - TGTGCCAGCAGCAAAGTACAGCTCGCGAAAGAGCCAGAGACCCAGTACTTC CASSKVQLAKEPETQYF
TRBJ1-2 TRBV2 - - TGTGCCAGCAGCAGCGCAGGGGCGGGCTATGGCTACACCTTC CASSSAGAGYGYTF
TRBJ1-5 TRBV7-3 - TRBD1 TGTGCCAGCAGCCAAAGACAGGGGGAAGGCAATCAGCCCCAGCATTTT CASSQRQGEGNQPQHF
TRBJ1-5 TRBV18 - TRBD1 TGTGCCAGCTCACTAAGGGACAGGGGTAGGGGCAATCAGCCCCAGCATTTT CASSLRDRGRGNQPQHF
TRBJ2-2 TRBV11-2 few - TGTGCCAGCAGCTTAGAAGGAACCGGGGAGCTGTTTTTT CASSLEGTGELFF
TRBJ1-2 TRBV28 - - TGTGCCAGCAGTTTTCTAAACAGGATCTATGGCTACACCTTC CASSFLNRIYGYTF
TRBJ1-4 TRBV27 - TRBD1 TGTGCCAGCAGTTCAAACAGGGGCGGTAATGAAAAACTGTTTTTT CASSSNRGGNEKLFF
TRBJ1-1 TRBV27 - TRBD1 TGTGCCAGCAGTTTAGGGACAGGGACCTTAAACACTGAAGCTTTCTTT CASSLGTGTLNTEAFF
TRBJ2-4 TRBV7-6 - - TGTGCCAGCAGTATTAAAAGGACCTTAATCGAAGGGGAGTACTTC CASSIKRTLIEGEYF
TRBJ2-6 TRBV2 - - TGTGCCAGCAGGGGGGTTTCTGGGGCCAACGTCCTGACTTTC CASRGVSGANVLTF
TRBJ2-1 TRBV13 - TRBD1 TGTGCCAGCAGCGTAACCGGGACAGGGCAGTTCTTC CASSVTGTGQFF
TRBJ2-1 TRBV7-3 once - TGTGCCAGCAGCCCATCACCAGGGGTAGCGGGCAATGAGCAGTTCTTC CASSPSPGVAGNEQFF
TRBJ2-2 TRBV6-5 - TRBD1 TGTGCCAGCAGTTACCCGACAGGGGCCGGGGAGCTGTTTTTT CASSYPTGAGELFF
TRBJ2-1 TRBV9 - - TGTGCCAGCAGCGTAGGGACAGATAGAAATGAGCAGTTCTTC CASSVGTDRNEQFF
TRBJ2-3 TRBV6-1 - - TGTGCCAGCTCCTTCGGCCATACGCAGTATTTT CASSFGHTQYF
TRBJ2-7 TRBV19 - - TGTGCCAGCAGTGCAGACTTGGGGCCACGAGAGCAGTACTTC CASSADLGPREQYF
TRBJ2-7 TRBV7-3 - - TGTGCCAGCAGCTTAACAGGAGGCTACGAGCAGTACTTC CASSLTGGYEQYF
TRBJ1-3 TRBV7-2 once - TGTGCCAGCAGCTTAGCGCCAGTTTCGGCTGGAAACACCATATATTTT CASSLAPVSAGNTIYF
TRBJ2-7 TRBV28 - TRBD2 TGTGCCAGCAGTCCCGGACTAGCGGGATTCGAGCAGTACTTC CASSPGLAGFEQYF
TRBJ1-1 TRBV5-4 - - TGTGCCAGCAGCTCGCAGGGAGTACGAACTGAAGCTTTCTTT CASSSQGVRTEAFF
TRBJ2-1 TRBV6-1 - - TGTGCCAGCATTTTCTCAGACCGTAACAATGAGCAGTTCTTC CASIFSDRNNEQFF
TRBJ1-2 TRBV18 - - TGTGCCAGCTCACCACCAGGACAAACCTTTAACTATGGCTACACCTTC CASSPPGQTFNYGYTF
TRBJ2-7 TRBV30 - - TGTGCCTGGAGTCGTACCGGGGGCTACGAGCAGTACTTC CAWSRTGGYEQYF
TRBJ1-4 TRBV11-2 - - TGTGCCAGCAGCTTAGCCGTGGGGATGAACGAAAAACTGTTTTTT CASSLAVGMNEKLFF
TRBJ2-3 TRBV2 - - TGTGCCAGCAGTGCGACCAAGGGGCGGGCCTCCACAGATACGCAGTATTTT CASSATKGRASTDTQYF
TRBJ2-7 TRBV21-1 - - TGTGCCAGCAGCAAACCAGCCCAGAACTACGAGCAGTACTTC CASSKPAQNYEQYF
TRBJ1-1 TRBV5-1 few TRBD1 TGCGCCAGCAGATCGGGGGTCGGGACAGGGGCACCTGAAGCTTTCTTT CASRSGVGTGAPEAFF
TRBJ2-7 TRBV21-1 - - TGTGCCAGCAGCCGAACCAGGACTCCCCAGCTACTCTACGAGCAGTACTTC CASSRTRTPQLLYEQYF
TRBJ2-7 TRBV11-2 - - TGTGCCAGCAGCCCCCGTTTAGGACATTCCAAGGAGCAGTACTTC CASSPRLGHSKEQYF